The 6 T cell receptor beta chains presented below share a single source sample, sequenced in a study of early stage breast cancer tumors (dated by TCRdb to between 2016 and 2019). The library was prepared using the immunoSEQ multiplex PCR assay. The immuneACCESS repertoire file appears here via TCRdb, limited to in-frame rearrangements. These files lack a portion of the clones; in checked studies, under half of the deficit traces to unresolved V genes, and the cause of the others is not known. This sample is represented by roughly 60,000 clones; about 74% of them were singletons. The ten largest clones add up to 3% to 4% of the sample. Input material: blood. The source of these receptors is a person in their twenties or thirties with breast cancer.

The chain couples TRBV4-1 to TRBJ1-2; D ambiguous. The germline CDR1 and CDR2 sequences are MGHRA and YSYEKL. The CDR3 extends over 16 amino acids. V gave up 1 base and J gave up 5 bases, with 17 bases separating them. The CDR3, as DNA: TGCGCCAGCAGCCAAGCGCCCACACAGTTTAATTATGGCTACACCTTC. This codes for CASSQAPTQFNYGYTF.

V gene TRBV6-5 combines with J gene TRBJ2-2, with 7 bases aligning to TRBD2. CDR3 length: 15 amino acids. CDR1 and CDR2 (germline): MNHEY, SVGAGI. Trimming took 6 bases from V and 5 from J; bases not matched to a gene: 9. CDR3 bases: TGTGCCAGCAGGATTAGCGGGTTTAATACCGGGGAGCTGTTTTTT. Encoded protein: CASRISGFNTGELFF.

V usage is TRBV18 and J usage is TRBJ2-3; the match to TRBD2 covers 7 bases. CDR3 length: 15 residues. CDR1 and CDR2 (germline): KGHSH, LQKENI. The ends lost 5 bases at V and 4 bases at J; junction bases unmatched: 9. The CDR3 nucleotides are TGTGCCAGCTCAGTAAGGACTAGTGGATCAGATACGCAGTATTTT. This translates into CASSVRTSGSDTQYF.

The chain employs TRBV18 and TRBJ2-1, with 9 bases that match TRBD1. Per germline, CDR1 KGHSH and CDR2 LQKENI. The CDR3 loop spans 15 amino acids. The J segment lost 4 bases and the V segment lost 3 bases, leaving 4 bases of the junction unmatched. As DNA, the CDR3 is TGTGCCAGCTCACCTGAGGGACAGGGTTACAATGAGCAGTTCTTC. Translated: CASSPEGQGYNEQFF.

J is TRBJ2-2 and V is TRBV28; unclear D gene. Trimming removed 7 bases from V and 4 bases from J, with 13 bases in between. The V gene's germline CDR1 is MDHEN and CDR2 SYDVKM. The CDR3 consists of 14 residues. The CDR3 DNA reads as TGTGCCAGCACCCAGGCCCCGAGCACCGGGGAGCTGTTTTTT. Translation gives CASTQAPSTGELFF.

This clone was detected a few times. The chain uses TRBV18 and TRBJ1-3, with 9 bases identical to TRBD1. Germline V gene data show CDR1 as KGHSH and CDR2 as LQKENI. J was trimmed by 4 bases and V by 1 base; bases with no gene match: 8. CDR3 length: 17 residues. The CDR3 reads CASSPRRQGESGNTIYF. Written as DNA, the CDR3 is TGTGCCAGCTCACCACGGCGACAGGGGGAATCCGGAAACACCATATATTTT.